Listed below are T cell receptor beta chains from one sample, sequenced in a study of blood T cell repertoires in COVID-19. Profiling relied on immunoSEQ multiplex PCR, and the TCRdb table lists in-frame clones only, not all of them. Of some 15,000 clones listed, roughly four fifths were seen once; the top ten hold approximately 13%. Material for sequencing was peripheral blood. These receptors were obtained from a man aged 55 to 70 with acute or convalescent COVID-19. The CDR3 runs from the conserved cysteine through the conserved F or W. The D gene is left open where the match is weak. Size is omitted from some rows. Given values are once, few, many or a class for expanded clones.

V: TRBV27; J: TRBJ1-2; size: -; D: -; CDR3: CASSLKGASYGYTF; DNA: TGTGCCAGCAGTTTAAAGGGAGCAAGCTATGGCTACACCTTC
V: TRBV7-6; J: TRBJ2-2; size: -; D: TRBD1; CDR3: CASSSGTGRNTGELFF; DNA: TGTGCCAGCAGCTCCGGGACAGGGCGGAACACCGGGGAGCTGTTTTTT
V: TRBV7-9; J: TRBJ2-1; size: -; D: -; CDR3: CASSPPGTYNEQFF; DNA: TGTGCCAGCAGCCCACCGGGGACTTACAATGAGCAGTTCTTC
V: TRBV24-1; J: TRBJ2-7; size: -; D: TRBD1; CDR3: CATSAGQSYEQYF; DNA: TGTGCCACCAGTGCGGGACAGAGCTACGAGCAGTACTTC
V: TRBV7-2; J: TRBJ2-7; size: few; D: TRBD2; CDR3: CASSLHGGDAYEQYF; DNA: TGTGCCAGCAGCTTACACGGGGGGGACGCCTACGAGCAGTACTTC
V: TRBV29-1; J: TRBJ1-5; size: few; D: -; CDR3: CSVQIVAGPGQPQHF; DNA: TGCAGCGTCCAGATCGTTGCAGGGCCCGGCCAGCCCCAGCATTTT
V: TRBV5-4; J: TRBJ2-3; size: once; D: TRBD2; CDR3: CASSFSGRDTDTQYF; DNA: TGTGCCAGCAGCTTTAGCGGGAGGGACACAGATACGCAGTATTTT
V: TRBV7-9; J: TRBJ1-6; size: -; D: -; CDR3: CASSLEGMNSPLHF; DNA: TGTGCCAGCAGCTTGGAGGGAATGAATTCACCCCTCCACTTT
V: TRBV5-8; J: TRBJ2-7; size: once; D: TRBD1; CDR3: CASSLSRGKQYF; DNA: TGTGCCAGCAGCTTGTCCAGGGGGAAGCAGTACTTC
V: TRBV5-6; J: TRBJ1-2; size: -; D: -; CDR3: CASSSPALDSYTRGYTF; DNA: TGTGCCAGCAGCTCTCCCGCCCTGGACAGTTATACCCGGGGCTACACCTTC
V: TRBV19; J: TRBJ2-1; size: -; D: -; CDR3: CASSIVARSSYNEQFF; DNA: TGTGCCAGTAGTATAGTAGCGAGAAGCTCCTACAATGAGCAGTTCTTC
V: TRBV6-1; J: TRBJ2-1; size: -; D: TRBD2; CDR3: CASSETSGVYNEQFF; DNA: TGTGCCAGCAGTGAGACTAGCGGGGTCTACAATGAGCAGTTCTTC
V: TRBV11-2; J: TRBJ1-6; size: -; D: -; CDR3: CASSSQGSNSPLHF; DNA: TGTGCCAGCAGCTCCCAGGGTTCTAATTCACCCCTCCACTTT
V: TRBV7-2; J: TRBJ2-3; size: once; D: TRBD2; CDR3: CASSLALAGGGATDTQYF; DNA: TGTGCCAGCAGCTTAGCCCTAGCGGGAGGAGGGGCCACAGATACGCAGTATTTT
V: TRBV5-1; J: TRBJ2-7; size: -; D: -; CDR3: CASSLTGGYYEQYF; DNA: TGCGCCAGCAGCTTGACTGGAGGTTACTACGAGCAGTACTTC
V: TRBV15; J: TRBJ2-1; size: -; D: TRBD1; CDR3: CATSRGGQESNEQFF; DNA: TGTGCCACCAGCAGAGGGGGACAGGAGTCCAATGAGCAGTTCTTC
V: TRBV9; J: TRBJ2-1; size: -; D: -; CDR3: CASSVSAGIGYNEQFF; DNA: TGTGCCAGCAGCGTATCGGCGGGGATAGGTTACAATGAGCAGTTCTTC
V: TRBV5-1; J: TRBJ2-5; size: -; D: TRBD1; CDR3: CASSPWDSAKETQYF; DNA: TGCGCCAGCAGCCCCTGGGACAGCGCCAAAGAGACCCAGTACTTC
V: TRBV2; J: TRBJ2-1; size: -; D: TRBD2; CDR3: CASSQRLAGGSAVYNEQFF; DNA: TGTGCCAGCTCGCAACGCCTAGCGGGAGGCTCCGCGGTCTACAATGAGCAGTTCTTC
V: TRBV6-5; J: TRBJ1-1; size: -; D: -; CDR3: CASSPDNRKNNEAFF; DNA: TGTGCCAGCAGTCCGGATAACAGGAAGAACAATGAAGCTTTCTTT
V: TRBV6-2/TRBV6-3; J: TRBJ2-7; size: -; D: -; CDR3: CASSTSGDHEQYF; DNA: TGTGCCAGCAGCACATCAGGGGACCACGAGCAGTACTTC
V: TRBV12-5; J: TRBJ2-1; size: -; D: TRBD2; CDR3: CASGTSAGLTSYNEQFF; DNA: TGTGCTAGTGGTACCTCGGCGGGACTAACCTCCTACAATGAGCAGTTCTTC
V: TRBV21-1; J: TRBJ2-5; size: -; D: -; CDR3: CASSKRTRAGRTKYF; DNA: TGTGCCAGCAGCAAAAGGACTCGAGCGGGCCGTACTAAGTACTTC
V: TRBV23-1; J: TRBJ1-6; size: -; D: -; CDR3: CASSRPEALGTFSSYNSPLHF; DNA: TGCGCCAGCAGTCGACCCGAGGCCCTAGGGACTTTCAGCTCCTATAATTCACCCCTCCACTTT
V: TRBV6-1; J: TRBJ1-4; size: -; D: -; CDR3: CASSEVRAGNEKLFF; DNA: TGTGCCAGCAGTGAAGTGAGGGCGGGAAATGAAAAACTGTTTTTT
V: TRBV5-4; J: TRBJ1-1; size: -; D: -; CDR3: CASSLSGASGNTEAFF; DNA: TGTGCCAGCAGCTTGTCAGGGGCGAGTGGGAACACTGAAGCTTTCTTT
V: TRBV30; J: TRBJ1-4; size: -; D: -; CDR3: CAWTATNEKLFF; DNA: TGTGCCTGGACTGCAACTAATGAAAAACTGTTTTTT
V: TRBV28; J: TRBJ1-5; size: -; D: TRBD1; CDR3: CASSKGQGKQPQHF; DNA: TGTGCCAGCAGTAAAGGACAGGGGAAACAGCCCCAGCATTTT
V: TRBV9; J: TRBJ1-2; size: once; D: TRBD1; CDR3: CASSAGPGLRDSYYGYTF; DNA: TGTGCCAGCAGCGCTGGACCTGGGTTAAGGGACAGCTACTATGGCTACACCTTC
V: TRBV28; J: TRBJ1-5; size: -; D: -; CDR3: CASIESGGNQPQHF; DNA: TGTGCCAGCATCGAATCAGGGGGCAATCAGCCCCAGCATTTT
V: TRBV27; J: TRBJ2-3; size: -; D: -; CDR3: CASSLWETSTDTQYF; DNA: TGTGCCAGCAGTTTATGGGAGACAAGCACAGATACGCAGTATTTT
V: TRBV5-1; J: TRBJ1-1; size: -; D: TRBD1; CDR3: CASSQGQGATEAFF; DNA: TGCGCCAGCAGCCAGGGACAGGGGGCCACTGAAGCTTTCTTT
V: TRBV27; J: TRBJ2-1; size: -; D: -; CDR3: CASSLSWRILPNEQFF; DNA: TGTGCCAGCAGTTTATCATGGAGAATTCTTCCCAATGAGCAGTTCTTC
V: TRBV7-3; J: TRBJ2-2; size: once; D: TRBD2; CDR3: CASSLKAGGTGELFF; DNA: TGTGCCAGCAGCTTAAAGGCGGGGGGAACCGGGGAGCTGTTTTTT
V: TRBV18; J: TRBJ1-2; size: -; D: TRBD1; CDR3: CASSLGTDYNYGYTF; DNA: TGTGCCAGCTCACTGGGGACAGATTATAACTATGGCTACACCTTC